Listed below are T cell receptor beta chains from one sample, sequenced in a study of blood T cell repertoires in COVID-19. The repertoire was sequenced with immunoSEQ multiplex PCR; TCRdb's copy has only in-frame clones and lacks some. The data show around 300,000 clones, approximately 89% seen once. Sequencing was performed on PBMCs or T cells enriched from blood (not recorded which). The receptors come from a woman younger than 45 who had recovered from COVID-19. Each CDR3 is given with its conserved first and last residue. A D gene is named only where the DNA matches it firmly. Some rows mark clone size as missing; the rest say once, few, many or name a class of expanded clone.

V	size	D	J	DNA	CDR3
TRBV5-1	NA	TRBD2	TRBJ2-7	TGCGCCAGCAGCGGGAGACTAGCGGCATCCTACGAGCAGTACTTC	CASSGRLAASYEQYF
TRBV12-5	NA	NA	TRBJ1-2	TGTGCTAGTGGTTTGGCACAGGGTTCTAACTATGGCTACACCTTC	CASGLAQGSNYGYTF
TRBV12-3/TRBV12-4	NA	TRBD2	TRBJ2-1	TGTGCCAGCAGCCAACTAGCGAACAATGAGCAGTTCTTC	CASSQLANNEQFF
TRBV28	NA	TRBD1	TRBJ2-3	TGTGCCAGCAGTTTATTGCAGGGGGGCACAGATACGCAGTATTTT	CASSLLQGGTDTQYF
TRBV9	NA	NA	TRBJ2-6	TGTGCCAGCAGCGTAGCTGTAGGGGGTGGGGCCAACGTCCTGACTTTC	CASSVAVGGGANVLTF
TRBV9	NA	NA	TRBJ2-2	TGTGCCAGCAGCGTATCAGGGGCAAACGGGGAGCTGTTTTTT	CASSVSGANGELFF
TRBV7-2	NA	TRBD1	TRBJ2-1	TGTGCCAGCAGCCACCGGGACAGCCAATACAATGAGCAGTTCTTC	CASSHRDSQYNEQFF
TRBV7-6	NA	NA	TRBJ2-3	TGTGCCAGCAGCCTAGGACAAGCCACAGATACGCAGTATTTT	CASSLGQATDTQYF
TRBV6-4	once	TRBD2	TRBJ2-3	TGTGCCAGCAGTGACTCGCCTAGCGGGAGTCCAGATACGCAGTATTTT	CASSDSPSGSPDTQYF
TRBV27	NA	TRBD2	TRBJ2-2	TGTGCCACCGGTTCTTGGCGGGAGCCGACCGGGGAGCTGTTTTTT	CATGSWREPTGELFF
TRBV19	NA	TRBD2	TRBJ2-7	TGTGCCAGTAGTCTCGGGACTAGCGGAACCTACGAGCAGTACTTC	CASSLGTSGTYEQYF
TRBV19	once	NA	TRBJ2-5	TGTGCCAGTAGTATTGACTACAACCAAGAGACCCAGTACTTC	CASSIDYNQETQYF
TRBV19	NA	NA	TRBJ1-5	TGTGCCAGTAGTATACGGAGGTCGGGAGAGGCTCCCCTGATTGATAGCAATCAGCCCCAGCATTTT	CASSIRRSGEAPLIDSNQPQHF
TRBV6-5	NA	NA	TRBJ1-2	TGTGCCAGCAGTTACTCGAGGCAGACTATGGGCTACACCTTC	CASSYSRQTMGYTF
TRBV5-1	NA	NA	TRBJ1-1	TGCGCCAGCAGCCCCCCCGGGGGCACTGAAGCTTTCTTT	CASSPPGGTEAFF
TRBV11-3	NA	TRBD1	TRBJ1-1	TGTGCCAGCAGCTTAGGTGGGACAGGGGGCACTGAAGCTTTCTTT	CASSLGGTGGTEAFF
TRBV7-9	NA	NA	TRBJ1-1	TGTGCCAGCAGCTTATACGCGGAGAACACTGAAGCTTTCTTT	CASSLYAENTEAFF
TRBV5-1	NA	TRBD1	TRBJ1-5	TGCGCCAGCAGCTCGGGACAGGGGGACAATCAGCCCCAGCATTTT	CASSSGQGDNQPQHF
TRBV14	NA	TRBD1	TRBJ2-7	TGTGCCAGCAGCACCACAGGGGTGCTCGAGCAGTACTTC	CASSTTGVLEQYF
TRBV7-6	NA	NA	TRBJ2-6	TGTGCCAGCAGCTTGCCAGGCCCCTCTGGGGCCAACGTCCTGACTTTC	CASSLPGPSGANVLTF
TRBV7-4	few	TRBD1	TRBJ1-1	TGTGCCAGCAGCCCATACATGACAGGGGTCACTGAAGCTTTCTTT	CASSPYMTGVTEAFF
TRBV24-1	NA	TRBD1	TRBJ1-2	TGTGCCACCAGTGATTTGCACAGTGCTTCTTGGCCACCTGCTCCCCTAGACAGGGTCGGAGGCTACACCTTC	CATSDLHSASWPPAPLDRVGGYTF
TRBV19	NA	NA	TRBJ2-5	TGTGCCAGTAGTATGGGAACTAGGCACCAAGAGACCCAGTACTTC	CASSMGTRHQETQYF
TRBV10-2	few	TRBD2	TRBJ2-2	TGCGCCAGCAGTGGACTAGCGGGAGGGCATCCTAACACCGGGGAGCTGTTTTTT	CASSGLAGGHPNTGELFF
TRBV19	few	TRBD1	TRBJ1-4	TGTGCCAGTAGTAGACAGGGGACTTTCGATGAAAAACTGTTTTTT	CASSRQGTFDEKLFF
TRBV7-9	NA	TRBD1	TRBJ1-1	TGTGCCAGCAGTTACTACAGGGGGACTGAAGCTTTCTTT	CASSYYRGTEAFF
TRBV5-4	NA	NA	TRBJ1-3	TGTGCCAGCAGCGCGAGTCCGGGCTCTGGAAACACCATATATTTT	CASSASPGSGNTIYF
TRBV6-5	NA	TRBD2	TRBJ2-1	TGTGCCAGCAGTTACTCGGGACTAGCGGGTTACAATGAGCAGTTCTTC	CASSYSGLAGYNEQFF
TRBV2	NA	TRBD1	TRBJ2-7	TGTGCCAGCAGAGTGACAGGGGGTTACTACGAGCAGTACTTC	CASRVTGGYYEQYF
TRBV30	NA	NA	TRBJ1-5	TGTGCCTGGAGTGAACCAGGGAATCTTCGGTCCCAGCATTTT	CAWSEPGNLRSQHF
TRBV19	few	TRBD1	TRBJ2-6	TGTGCCAGTAGTCGCAACAGGGGACCCGGGGCCAACGTCCTGACTTTC	CASSRNRGPGANVLTF
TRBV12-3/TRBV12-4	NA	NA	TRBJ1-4	TGTGCCAGCAAAGGAGGCGCGGGGGAAAAACTGTTTTTT	CASKGGAGEKLFF
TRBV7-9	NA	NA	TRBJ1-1	TGTGCCAGCAGCTTGGACGGGGTGACATGGGTGGCTTTCTTT	CASSLDGVTWVAFF
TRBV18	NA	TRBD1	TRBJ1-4	TGTGCCAGCTCAGGACAGGGTGCAACTAATGAAAAACTGTTTTTT	CASSGQGATNEKLFF
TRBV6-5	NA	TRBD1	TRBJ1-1	TGTGCCAGCAGTCGGGACAGGGTGAACACTGAAGCTTTCTTT	CASSRDRVNTEAFF
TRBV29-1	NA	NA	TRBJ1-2	TGCAGCGTTCGGGGGGCGGACGGCTACACCTTC	CSVRGADGYTF
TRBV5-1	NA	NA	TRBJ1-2	TGCGCCAGCAGCTTGGCTAGAACCTTATATGGTGGCTACACCTTC	CASSLARTLYGGYTF
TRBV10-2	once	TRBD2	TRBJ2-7	TGCGCCAGCAGGAACTCCGGGACTAGCGGGACCTACGAGCAGTACTTC	CASRNSGTSGTYEQYF
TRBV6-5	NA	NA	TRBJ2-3	TGTGCCAGCAGTCCGGGACACCTCACAGATACGCAGTATTTT	CASSPGHLTDTQYF
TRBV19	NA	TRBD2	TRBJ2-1	TGTGCCAGTACCGCTAGGACTAGCGGGATTGGTTTGAATGAGCAGTTCTTC	CASTARTSGIGLNEQFF
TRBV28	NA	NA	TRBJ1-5	TGTGCCAGCACCAGGGTTCCTAATCAGCCCCAGCATTTT	CASTRVPNQPQHF